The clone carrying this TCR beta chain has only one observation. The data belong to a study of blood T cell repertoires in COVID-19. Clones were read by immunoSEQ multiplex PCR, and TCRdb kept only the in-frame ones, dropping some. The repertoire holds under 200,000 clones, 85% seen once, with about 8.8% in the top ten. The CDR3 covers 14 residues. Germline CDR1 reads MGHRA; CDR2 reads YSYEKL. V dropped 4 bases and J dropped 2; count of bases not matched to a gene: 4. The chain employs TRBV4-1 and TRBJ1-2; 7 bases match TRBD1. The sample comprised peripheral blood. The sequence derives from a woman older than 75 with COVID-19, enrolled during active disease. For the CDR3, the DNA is TGCGCCAGCAGCCTGGGACAGACCAACTATGGCTACACCTTC. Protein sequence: CASSLGQTNYGYTF.